This entry lists 14 T cell receptor beta chains sequenced from one sample in a study of T-cell memory formation after mild COVID-19. TCRdb itself ran the 5' RACE reads through MiXCR, one entry per CDR3 protein. Here the sample spans about 180,000 distinct CDR3 sequences, approximately 17% being singletons. The sample comprised PBMCs or a T cell subset sorted from them (not recorded which). The receptor source for this set is a man between 18 and 29 years old who had mild COVID-19 (a few samples of this study predate the infection). Cell type and time point are not known.

A few counts support this clonotype. The CDR3 loop reads CASSSRDRGSYEQYV. CDR3 nucleotide sequence: TGTGCCAGCTCGTCCCGGGACAGGGGCTCCTACGAGCAGTACGTC. V is TRBV18 and J is TRBJ2-7, with TRBD1 matching 10 bases. The ends lost 6 bases at V and 0 bases at J; junction bases unmatched: 5. This CDR3 contains 15 residues. Per germline, CDR1 KGHSH and CDR2 LQKENI.

This clonotype was seen many times. The rearrangement uses TRBV12-3 or TRBV12-4 and TRBJ2-7; D possibly uses TRBD1 or TRBD2 (5 bases each). The V gene lost 3 bases and the J gene lost 7 bases, with 16 bases spanning the gap. The length of the CDR3 is 14 residues. The CDR3: CASSFPGPGREQYF. The CDR3 coding sequence is TGTGCCAGCAGTTTTCCGGGCCCGGGGCGGGAGCAGTACTTC.

CDR3 nucleotide sequence: TGCAGTGCGAAAAGGGACAGGGGGGGCGGCACTGAAGCTTTCTTT. This encodes CSAKRDRGGGTEAFF. The rearrangement uses TRBV20-1 and TRBJ1-1; TRBD1 aligns across 11 bases. This CDR3 has 15 amino acids. The ends lost 6 bases at V and 4 bases at J; junction bases unmatched: 10. Germline V gene lookup returns CDR1 DFQATT and CDR2 SNEGSKA (reference sequence).

This clonotype was detected ten times or more. The chain employs TRBV7-9 and TRBJ1-3; tentatively, D is TRBD1 (5 bases). Germline V gene data show CDR1 as SEHNR and CDR2 as FQNEAQ (reference sequence). Trimming took off 0 bases at V and 2 bases at J, with 5 bases between the two ends. The CDR3 runs to 14 residues. The chain's CDR3 is CASSLAGAGNTIYF. The CDR3 coding sequence is TGTGCCAGCAGCTTAGCAGGGGCTGGAAACACCATATATTTT.

The chain has TRBV20-1 and TRBJ1-5; 9 nucleotides agree with TRBD1. The germline gives CDR1 DFQATT, CDR2 SNEGSKA (reference sequence). CDR3 length: 14 residues. With V trimmed by 3 bases and J by 4 bases, 4 bases remained unmatched. DNA for the CDR3: TGCAGTGCTAGGATCGGACAGGGGAATCAGCCCCAGCATTTT. Protein product: CSARIGQGNQPQHF.

J is TRBJ1-1 and V is TRBV5-1, with TRBD1 as a possible D gene (5 bases). CDR3 length equals 14 residues. Germline-derived CDR1 and CDR2 are SGHRS and YFSETQ. Trimming left V 1 base short and J 0 bases short, with 7 bases between. The CDR3 region has the DNA TGCGCCAGCAGCTTGATGGGGCTGAACACTGAAGCTTTCTTT. Amino acid sequence: CASSLMGLNTEAFF.

This chain uses TRBV4-2 with TRBJ2-2, with D perhaps TRBD1 (6 bases). The germline gives CDR1 LGHNA, CDR2 YNFKEQ. The germline V and J ends were trimmed by 1 base and 4 bases, with 16 bases remaining between them. CDR3 size: 17 residues. CDR3 amino acids: CASSQVSVDRRTGELFF. The CDR3, as DNA: TGTGCCAGCAGCCAAGTTAGTGTAGACAGGCGCACCGGGGAGCTGTTTTTT.

This clonotype was picked up many times. The chain recombines TRBV10-3 with TRBJ1-1; possible D gene TRBD1, 5 bases. The CDR3 is 15 residues long. CDR1 and CDR2 from the germline V gene are ENHRY and SYGVKD. Trimming removed 9 bases at V and 4 bases at J, with 21 bases between. The CDR3 coding sequence is TGTGCCATAGGGACGGCCGCCCGGCGGGGCACTGAAGCTTTCTTT. It translates to CAIGTAARRGTEAFF.

The chain is built from TRBV5-1 and TRBJ2-3, with 10 bases that match TRBD2. The CDR3 covers 15 residues. Looked up from germline, CDR1 is SGHRS and CDR2 is YFSETQ. The V gene end was trimmed by 4 bases and the J gene end by 4 bases; junction bases not matched to a gene: 6. CDR3 coding DNA: TGCGCCAGCAGCAATAGCGGGGGGACCCCAGATACGCAGTATTTT. Amino acid sequence: CASSNSGGTPDTQYF. The full variable domain, in which reference TRBV5-1 and TRBJ2-3 provide the parts outside the CDR3, is KAGVTQTPRYLIKTRGQQVTLSCSPISGHRSVSWYQQTPGQGLQFLFEYFSETQRNKGNFPGRFSGRQFSNSRSEMNVSTLELGDSALYLCASSNSGGTPDTQYFGPGTRLTVL.

Many counts were recorded for this clonotype. A junction boundary mismatches the germline segment, possibly from a read error. The chain carries TRBV5-1 and TRBJ2-2; no clear D. Looked up from germline, CDR1 is SGHRS and CDR2 is YFSETQ. The CDR3 runs to 11 residues. The CDR3 bases are TGTGCCAGCAGTAGAACCGGGGAGCTGTTTTTT. Protein product: CASSRTGELFF.

This clonotype was seen only a few times. An end of the junction does not agree with germline; a read error may underlie this. The rearrangement joins TRBV7-7 to TRBJ2-3, with 9 bases lining up with TRBD2. This CDR3 comprises 15 residues. CDR1 is SSHAT, CDR2 FNYEAQ, per germline (reference sequence). CDR3 nucleotide sequence: TGTGCTAGCAGCTTAGCGGGGGCCTACACAGATACGCAGTATTTT. Protein: CASSLAGAYTDTQYF.

The chain is built from TRBV2 and TRBJ1-3; D ambiguous. Germline V CDR1 and CDR2: SNHLY, FYNNEI. The germline V and J ends were trimmed by 3 bases and 0 bases, with 9 bases remaining between them. The CDR3 sequence is 15 residues long. The CDR3 sequence is CASSETLSSGNTIYF. Here the CDR3 DNA reads TGTGCCAGCAGTGAGACTCTGTCCTCTGGAAACACCATATATTTT.

This clonotype appeared a few times. CDR3: CASRGGGGGNEQFF. In DNA form, the CDR3 reads TGTGCCAGCAGGGGTGGCGGGGGCGGGAATGAGCAGTTCTTC. This chain joins TRBV12-3 or TRBV12-4 and TRBJ2-1; D possibly corresponds to TRBD2 (7 bases). Deletions cut 6 bases from V and 7 bases from J, with 16 bases between. The length of the CDR3 is 14 residues.

This clonotype occurred a few times. The V gene is TRBV6-5, the J gene TRBJ1-5; possibly TRBD1 for D (5 bases). The CDR3 is made up of 13 amino acids. The V end was cut by 6 bases, the J end by 7 bases, with 13 bases between. The germline gives CDR1 MNHEY, CDR2 SVGAGI. The CDR3 DNA reads TGTGCCAGCAGACAGGCCCTGGAACAGCCCCAGCATTTT. This sequence encodes CASRQALEQPQHF.